The clone carrying this T cell receptor (beta chain) was seen a few times. Its antigen remains unknown. This sample stems from a study of beta chain features in type 1 diabetes. Study-level results: Type 1 diabetes patients had fewer VDJ junction insertions and more deletions. PCR might show a preference for shorter templates, equally across patients and controls. Reads derived from cDNA could over-represent cells showing high TCR expression.

The CDR3 contains 12 residues. Germline CDR1 is GTSNPN and CDR2 is SVGIG (reference sequence). Germline trimming cut 6 bases from V and 4 bases from J; bases unmatched to any gene: 5. Expressed TCRB transcripts were sequenced after all isolated RNA was converted to cDNA. Each sample of naive, central memory or regulatory T cells had, on average, about 3.57 million reads. The data were produced by immunoSEQ multiplex PCR, yet TCRdb's version contains in-frame clones alone and is incomplete. The data contain approximately 340,000 clones, roughly 16% of them singletons. This chain links TRBV30 with TRBJ1-1; 7 nucleotides line up with TRBD1. The specimen sequenced was naive CD4+ T cells from blood. This clonotype was sampled from a woman younger than 35 in good health. DNA for the CDR3: TGTGCCTGCGCTACAGGGGTCACTGAAGCTTTCTTT. Translation gives CACATGVTEAFF.